This passage covers 14 T cell receptor beta chains from one sample sequenced in a study of beta chain features in type 1 diabetes (dated 2018 in TCRdb). Libraries were prepared through the immunoSEQ multiplex PCR assay. The High Capacity cDNA Reverse Transcription Kit was used to reverse transcribe all of the isolated RNA, meaning that expressed TCRB transcripts were what got sequenced. This is the immuneACCESS table as TCRdb keeps it, with only in-frame sequences that have V and J called. A part of the clones is gone; compared with another copy, unresolved V genes explain less than half, and the rest is unexplained. Here the sample has approximately 260,000 clones; about 20% occur a single time. The top ten hold 0.028% of the sample. These receptors' antigens are unknown. What the authors observed across the whole study: A moderate but significant shortening of TCRB CDR3 length was observed in type 1 diabetes patients in all four CD4+ subsets.

The sample taken for sequencing was naive CD4+ T cells from blood. The cell subset or site label, as the study defines it: true naive CD4+ T cells. All receptors come from a woman aged 40 to 50 with type 1 diabetes.

The chain links TRBV2 to TRBJ2-7; D not certain. CDR1 SNHLY and CDR2 FYNNEI come from the germline V gene. V lost 10 bases and J 4 bases, leaving 8 bases between the germline ends. The CDR3 sequence is 10 residues long. CDR3 in amino acids: CATSSYEQYF. Here the CDR3 DNA reads TGTGCCACCTCGTCTTACGAGCAGTACTTC.

The chain combines TRBV29-1 with TRBJ1-1, with 9 nucleotides matching TRBD1. The V gene's germline CDR1 is SQVTM and CDR2 ANQGSEA. The CDR3 has 14 amino acids. The V and J ends lost 6 bases and 0 bases, in that order; junction bases with no gene match: 5. CDR3 in DNA: TGCAGCGTGAGAGACAGGGGGATGAACACTGAAGCTTTCTTT. It is translated as CSVRDRGMNTEAFF.

This clone was observed a few times. The gene calls are TRBV5-1 and TRBJ1-6, with TRBD1 matching 8 bases. CDR3 length equals 15 residues. Germline lookup yields CDR1 SGHRS and CDR2 YFSETQ. V dropped 0 bases and J dropped 10; count of bases not matched to a gene: 6. CDR3 residues: CASSLGTGRQSPLHF. As DNA, the CDR3 is TGCGCCAGCAGCTTGGGGACAGGGCGGCAATCACCCCTCCACTTT.

The rearrangement joins TRBV13 to TRBJ1-1; perhaps TRBD1 as D (5 bases). V dropped 6 bases and J dropped 8 bases, with 19 bases sitting between them. This CDR3 has 14 amino acids. Germline V gives CDR1 PRHDT, CDR2 FYEKMQ (reference sequence). The CDR3 nucleotides are TGTGCCAGCAGTCGACAGCCAGCAGAATTAGAAGCTTTCTTT. Protein sequence: CASSRQPAELEAFF.

The chain recombines TRBV6-6 with TRBJ2-5, with a possible D match to TRBD2 (5 bases). Germline V gene sequence: CDR1 MNHNY, CDR2 SVGAGI (reference sequence). The CDR3 has 14 residues. Trimming cost V 7 bases and J 4 bases, with 16 bases left between them. In nucleotides, the CDR3 is TGTGCCAGCATGATGGAGGCTCTGGGAGAGACCCAGTACTTC. Translation gives CASMMEALGETQYF.

There are a few counts of this clone. The chain links TRBV2 to TRBJ1-1; TRBD1 matches 7 bases. Trimming cost V 4 bases and J 5 bases; bases outside gene matches: 7. The CDR3 contains 14 residues. Germline-derived CDR1 and CDR2 are SNHLY and FYNNEI. CDR3 amino acids: CASSGQGGGTEAFF. CDR3 nucleotides: TGTGCCAGCAGTGGACAGGGCGGTGGAACTGAAGCTTTCTTT.

V gene TRBV19 combines with J gene TRBJ2-3; D is perhaps TRBD2 (5 bases). V gave up 7 bases and J gave up 4 bases, with 15 bases separating them. The CDR3 has 14 amino acids. CDR1 is LNHDA and CDR2 is SQIVND in the germline V gene (reference sequence). CDR3 bases: TGTGCCAGTACCCCCAGCCGGGGATCAGATACGCAGTATTTT. Translating it yields CASTPSRGSDTQYF.

V usage is TRBV5-1 and J usage is TRBJ1-1; TRBD1 agrees at 7 bases. Germline V CDR1 and CDR2: SGHRS, YFSETQ. The V segment lost 3 bases and the J segment 8 bases; nucleotides outside the gene matches: 4. This CDR3 comprises 12 residues. The CDR3 nucleotides are TGCGCCAGCAGCTCCCGGGACAGCGAAGCTTTCTTT. This translates into CASSSRDSEAFF. Together with reference TRBV5-1 and TRBJ1-1, the CDR3 gives the full variable domain: KAGVTQTPRYLIKTRGQQVTLSCSPISGHRSVSWYQQTPGQGLQFLFEYFSETQRNKGNFPGRFSGRQFSNSRSEMNVSTLELGDSALYLCASSSRDSEAFFGQGTRLTVV.

The chain uses TRBV5-1 and TRBJ2-7, with a weak D call TRBD2 (6 bases). The length of the CDR3 is 15 residues. Germline V gene data show CDR1 as SGHRS and CDR2 as YFSETQ. V lost 0 bases to trimming and J lost 2 bases, with 12 bases between them. The CDR3 nucleotides read TGCGCCAGCAGCTTGGCCGGGAGCCCCGCCTACGAGCAGTACTTC. This encodes CASSLAGSPAYEQYF.

The chain joins TRBV5-8 to TRBJ2-1; 8 bases are a match to TRBD2. Germline CDR1 reads SGHTS; CDR2 reads YDEGEE. The CDR3 covers 15 residues. With 0 bases clipped from V and 6 bases from J, the junction kept 5 bases outside the gene matches. The CDR3 here is CASSLGLAGGNEQFF. In nucleotides, the CDR3 is TGTGCCAGCAGCTTGGGATTGGCGGGAGGCAATGAGCAGTTCTTC.

This clone has a handful of counts. CDR3 amino acids: CASSQGQQYNEQFF. DNA of the CDR3: TGTGCCAGCAGCCAGGGACAGCAGTACAATGAGCAGTTCTTC. The V call is TRBV7-9, the J call TRBJ2-1; the match to TRBD1 covers 7 bases. V shed 5 bases and J 4 bases; nucleotides not matched to a gene: 5. The CDR3 totals 14 residues. Looked up from germline, CDR1 is SEHNR and CDR2 is FQNEAQ (reference sequence).

This clone has a handful of counts. CDR3 coding DNA: TGCAGCGTTAGGGGTGTGAATCAGCCCCAGCATTTT. This gives the protein CSVRGVNQPQHF. The gene calls are TRBV29-1 and TRBJ1-5; D might be TRBD1 (5 bases). The germline CDR1 and CDR2 sequences are SQVTM and ANQGSEA. Trimming removed 5 bases from V and 4 bases from J, with 9 bases in between. There are 12 residues in the CDR3.

The J gene is TRBJ2-2, the V gene TRBV5-4; D is uncertain. Germline V gene data show CDR1 as SGHNT and CDR2 as YYREEE (reference sequence). The CDR3 contains 14 residues. V was cut by 4 bases and J by 3 bases, with 10 bases left in between. This CDR3 is CASSPDSYTGELFF. DNA of the CDR3: TGTGCCAGCAGCCCCGACTCCTACACCGGGGAGCTGTTTTTT.

The chain couples TRBV4-3 to TRBJ1-3; no clear D gene. Germline lookup yields CDR1 LGHNA and CDR2 YSLEER. With 0 bases removed from V and 2 bases from J, the gap between germline ends came to 14 bases. CDR3 length equals 17 residues. The CDR3 DNA is TGCGCCAGCAGCCAAGAGTCCCCCACTAGACCTGGAAACACCATATATTTT. It specifies CASSQESPTRPGNTIYF.